This TCR beta chain emerged from a study of shared clonotypes between healthy human individuals. Whole-study context: Each donor's CD4 naive and CD4 memory cells filled three plates apiece, CD8 naive two, and CD8 memory one. Study-level results: It was the non-shared clonotypes that had lower generation probabilities than clonotypes shared by all four donors.

Germline V gene sequence: CDR1 KGHSH, CDR2 LQKENI. V shed 3 bases and J 5 bases; nucleotides not matched to a gene: 6. The length of the CDR3 is 16 residues. Profiling relied on immunoSEQ multiplex PCR, and the TCRdb table lists in-frame clones only, not all of them. The sample lists some 2,000,000 clones, approximately 96% seen once, with roughly 0.13% in the top ten. As to this clone: Its antigen is unidentified.

The clonotype comes from a man aged 18 to 29 in good health. The sequencing input was naive CD4+ T cells sorted from blood. Subset: CD45RA+ positively selected. The chain has TRBV18 and TRBJ2-1, with 11 bases fitting TRBD2. The CDR3 loop reads CASSPVLAGGDNEQFF. The DNA of the CDR3 is TGTGCCAGCTCACCGGTTCTAGCGGGAGGCGACAATGAGCAGTTCTTC.